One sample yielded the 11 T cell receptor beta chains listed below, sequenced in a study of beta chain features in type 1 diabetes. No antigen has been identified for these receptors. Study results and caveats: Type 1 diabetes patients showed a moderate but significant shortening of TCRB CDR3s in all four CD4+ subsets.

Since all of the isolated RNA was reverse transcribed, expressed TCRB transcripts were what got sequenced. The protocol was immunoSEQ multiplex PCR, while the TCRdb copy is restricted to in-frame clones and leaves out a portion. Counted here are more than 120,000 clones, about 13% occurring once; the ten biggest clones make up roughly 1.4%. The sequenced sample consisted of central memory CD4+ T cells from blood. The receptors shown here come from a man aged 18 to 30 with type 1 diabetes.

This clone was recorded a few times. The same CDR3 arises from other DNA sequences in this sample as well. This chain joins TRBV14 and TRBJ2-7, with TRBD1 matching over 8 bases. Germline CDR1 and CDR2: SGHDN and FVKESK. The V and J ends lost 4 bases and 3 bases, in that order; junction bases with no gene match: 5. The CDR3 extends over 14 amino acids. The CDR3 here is CASSLTGVLYEQYF. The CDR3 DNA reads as TGTGCCAGCAGCCTGACAGGGGTTCTCTACGAGCAGTACTTC.

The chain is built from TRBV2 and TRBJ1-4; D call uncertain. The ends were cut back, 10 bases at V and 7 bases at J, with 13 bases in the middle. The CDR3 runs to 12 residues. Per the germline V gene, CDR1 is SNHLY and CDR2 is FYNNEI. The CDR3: CATQLAPEKLFF. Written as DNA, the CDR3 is TGTGCCACCCAATTGGCACCTGAAAAACTGTTTTTT.

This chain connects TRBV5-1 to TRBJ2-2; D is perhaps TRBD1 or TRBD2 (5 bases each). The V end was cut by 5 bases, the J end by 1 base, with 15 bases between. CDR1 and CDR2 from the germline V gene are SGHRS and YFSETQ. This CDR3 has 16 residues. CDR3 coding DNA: TGCGCCAGCAGACCGCCCGGGACGGAGAACACCGGGGAGCTGTTTTTT. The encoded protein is CASRPPGTENTGELFF.

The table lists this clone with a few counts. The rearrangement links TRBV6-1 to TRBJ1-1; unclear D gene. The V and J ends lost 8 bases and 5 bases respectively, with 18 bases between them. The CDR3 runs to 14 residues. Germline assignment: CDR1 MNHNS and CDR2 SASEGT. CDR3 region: CASLRAAGGTEAFF. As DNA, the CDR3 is TGTGCCAGCCTGAGGGCAGCCGGAGGGACTGAAGCTTTCTTT.

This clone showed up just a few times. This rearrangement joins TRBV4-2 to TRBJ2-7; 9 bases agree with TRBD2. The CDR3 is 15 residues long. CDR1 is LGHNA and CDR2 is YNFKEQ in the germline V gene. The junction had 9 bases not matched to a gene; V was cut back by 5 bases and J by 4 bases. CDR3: CASSRGLAGLYEQYF. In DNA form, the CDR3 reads TGTGCCAGCAGCAGGGGCCTAGCGGGACTTTACGAGCAGTACTTC.

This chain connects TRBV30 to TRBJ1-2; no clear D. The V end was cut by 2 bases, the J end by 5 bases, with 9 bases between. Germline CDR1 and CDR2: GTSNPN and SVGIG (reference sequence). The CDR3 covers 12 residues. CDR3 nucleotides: TGTGCCTGGAGTCCCGGGGTTTATGGCTACACCTTC. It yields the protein CAWSPGVYGYTF. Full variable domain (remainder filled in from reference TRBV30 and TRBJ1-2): SQTIHQWPATLVQPVGSPLSLECTVEGTSNPNLYWYRQAAGRGLQLLFYSVGIGQISSEVPQNLSASRPQDRQFILSSKKLLLSDSGFYLCAWSPGVYGYTFGSGTRLTVV.

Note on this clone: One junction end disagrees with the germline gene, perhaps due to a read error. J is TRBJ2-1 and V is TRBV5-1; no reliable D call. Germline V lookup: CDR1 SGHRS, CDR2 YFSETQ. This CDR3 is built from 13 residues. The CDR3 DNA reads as TGTGCCAGCAGCTTGGGTAGGGCCGGTGAGCAGTTCTTC. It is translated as CASSLGRAGEQFF.

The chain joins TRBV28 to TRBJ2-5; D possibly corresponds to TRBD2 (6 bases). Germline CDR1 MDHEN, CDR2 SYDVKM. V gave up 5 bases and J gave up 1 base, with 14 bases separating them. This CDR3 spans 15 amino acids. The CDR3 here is CASSLARQGQETQYF. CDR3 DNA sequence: TGTGCCAGCAGTCTAGCGCGGCAGGGCCAAGAGACCCAGTACTTC.

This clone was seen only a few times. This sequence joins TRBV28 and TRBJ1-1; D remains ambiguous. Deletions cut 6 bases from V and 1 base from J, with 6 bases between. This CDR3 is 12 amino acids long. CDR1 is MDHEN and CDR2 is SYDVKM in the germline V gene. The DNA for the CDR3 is TGTGCCAGCAGCCGTTCGAACACTGAAGCTTTCTTT. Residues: CASSRSNTEAFF.

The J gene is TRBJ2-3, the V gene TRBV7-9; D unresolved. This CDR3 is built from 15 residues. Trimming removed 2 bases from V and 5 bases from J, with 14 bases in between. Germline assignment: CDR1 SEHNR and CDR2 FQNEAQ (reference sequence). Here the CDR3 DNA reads TGTGCCAGCAGCTTAAGTGGAACTCTAGGAGATACGCAGTATTTT. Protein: CASSLSGTLGDTQYF. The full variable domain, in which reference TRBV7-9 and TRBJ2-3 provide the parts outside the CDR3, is DTGVSQNPRHKITKRGQNVTFRCDPISEHNRLYWYRQTLGQGPEFLTYFQNEAQLEKSRLLSDRFSAERPKGSFSTLEIQRTEQGDSAMYLCASSLSGTLGDTQYFGPGTRLTVL.

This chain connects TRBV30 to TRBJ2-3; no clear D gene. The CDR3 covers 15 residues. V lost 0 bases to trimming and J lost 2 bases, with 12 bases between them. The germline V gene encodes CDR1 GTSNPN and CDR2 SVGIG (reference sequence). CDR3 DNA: TGTGCCTGGAGTGTACCCCCAGTTCACACAGATACGCAGTATTTT. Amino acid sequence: CAWSVPPVHTDTQYF.